This TCR beta chain was recovered during a study of cytomegalovirus exposure and HLA in healthy donors. This CDR3 region has 15 residues. Germline V gene data show CDR1 as LGHNA and CDR2 as YSLEER. The V gene end was trimmed by 1 base and the J gene end by 2 bases; junction bases not matched to a gene: 5. A multiplex PCR was run with 60 Vbeta primers and 13 Jbeta primers. TCRdb keeps only in-frame clones here, not all; method: immunoSEQ multiplex PCR. Among roughly 190,000 clones listed, roughly 77% were seen once. Material for sequencing was PBMCs. The TCR sequence derives from a man aged 40-50 years in good health and CMV-seropositive. The rearrangement joins TRBV4-3 to TRBJ2-7; 7 bases line up with TRBD1. CDR3: CASSQAARGPYEQYF. Written as DNA, the CDR3 is TGCGCCAGCAGCCAAGCGGCAAGGGGGCCCTACGAGCAGTACTTC.